This TCR beta chain was identified in a study of cytomegalovirus exposure and HLA in healthy donors. Study-wide results and caveats: Altogether, some 170 TCR beta chains were recorded as cytomegalovirus-associated. Per a prior analysis, the majority of TCR beta V segments were productive roughly 90% or roughly 30% of the time.

As to this clone: The antigen is undetermined.

PCR primers comprised 60 Vbeta and 13 Jbeta primers. The data were produced by immunoSEQ multiplex PCR, yet TCRdb's version contains in-frame clones alone and is incomplete. Of 90,000 to 100,000 clones in the sample, more than 70% are singletons; the top ten hold around 17%. CDR3 size: 14 residues. From germline, CDR1 is SGHNT and CDR2 YYREEE (reference sequence). V gave up 0 bases and J gave up 5 bases; unmatched junction bases: 3. The sample taken for sequencing was PBMCs. The gene calls are TRBV5-4 and TRBJ2-3, with TRBD1 identical over 7 bases. The clonotype was recovered from a woman in her sixties or seventies in good health and CMV-seropositive. This CDR3 is CASSLGQGIDTQYF. The CDR3 region has the DNA TGTGCCAGCAGCTTGGGACAGGGAATAGATACGCAGTATTTT.